The rows below give T cell receptor beta chains drawn from one sample of a study of cytomegalovirus exposure and HLA in healthy donors. Assay: immunoSEQ multiplex PCR; the TCRdb copy retains only in-frame clones and omits some. The sample consists of around 150,000 clones, 60% to 80% of them appearing once. The sequencing sample was made of PBMCs. These receptors all stem from a male donor in good health and CMV-seronegative. Both conserved end residues are part of each CDR3. D genes are given only for firm matches. Clone size, where shown, is once, few, many, or a class for clones that have expanded.

15,TRBJ1-2,TRBD1,TRBV6-1,.,TGTGCCAGCAGTTTCACGAGGACAGGGGCCGTAAGCTACACCTTC,CASSFTRTGAVSYTF
13,TRBJ1-5,.,TRBV11-3,.,TGTGCCAGCAGCTTGACAGGCAATCAGCCCCAGCATTTT,CASSLTGNQPQHF
12,TRBJ1-1,.,TRBV30,.,TGTGCCTGGAGGCAGGGGAACACTGAAGCTTTCTTT,CAWRQGNTEAFF
16,TRBJ1-2,.,TRBV29-1,.,TGCAGCGTTGAAGAACCCACAGGACGAGTTAACTATGGCTACACCTTC,CSVEEPTGRVNYGYTF
18,TRBJ1-5,.,TRBV19,once,TGTGCCAGTAGTATAGACGGGATAACCTTTTCCCCCAATCAGCCCCAGCATTTT,CASSIDGITFSPNQPQHF
16,TRBJ2-6,TRBD2,TRBV5-1,.,TGCGCCAGCACCGCGGGGGAAGCGGGAGGGGCCAACGTCCTGACTTTC,CASTAGEAGGANVLTF
15,TRBJ1-6,TRBD1,TRBV6-4,few,TGTGCCAGCAGTGACTCAGGGGGCAATAATTCACCCCTCCACTTT,CASSDSGGNNSPLHF
15,TRBJ2-3,.,TRBV30,.,TGTGCCTGGAGAGTTGCAGGGACTAGCACAGATACGCAGTATTTT,CAWRVAGTSTDTQYF
17,TRBJ1-2,TRBD1,TRBV14,.,TGTGCCAGCAGCCAAGATGGAAGAACAGGGGCTCGCTATGGCTACACCTTC,CASSQDGRTGARYGYTF
13,TRBJ2-7,.,TRBV5-6,once,TGTGCCAGCAGCCCCGGTAGCTCCTACGAGCAGTACTTC,CASSPGSSYEQYF
15,TRBJ2-5,.,TRBV2,once,TGTGCCAGCAGTGAAGACGGACATATTCAAGAGACCCAGTACTTC,CASSEDGHIQETQYF
17,TRBJ2-1,TRBD2,TRBV7-2,.,TGTGCCAGCAGCTTAGCGGGGGGGGGTGGCTCCTACAATGAGCAGTTCTTC,CASSLAGGGGSYNEQFF
17,TRBJ2-1,TRBD2,TRBV7-8,.,TGTGCCAGCAGCTTGTTGGGACTAGCGGGAAGGACAGATGAGCAGTTCTTC,CASSLLGLAGRTDEQFF
18,TRBJ2-1,TRBD1,TRBV5-1,.,TGCGCCAGCAGCAGGGGACAGGGGTACACCAGCTCCTACAATGAGCAGTTCTTC,CASSRGQGYTSSYNEQFF
15,TRBJ1-5,.,TRBV18,few,TGTGCCAGTGCTGGACAGAGCCATAGCAATCAGCCCCAGCATTTT,CASAGQSHSNQPQHF
16,TRBJ2-3,TRBD2,TRBV30,.,TGTGCCTGGAGTGGGAAGCGGGGGATTTCTCCAGATACGCAGTATTTT,CAWSGKRGISPDTQYF
12,TRBJ1-2,.,TRBV5-6,.,TGTGCCAGCAGCTTGACTCAGGAAGGCTACACCTTC,CASSLTQEGYTF
15,TRBJ2-2,.,TRBV7-6,.,TGTGCCAGCAGCGCTATAGTCGCGAACACCGGGGAGCTGTTTTTT,CASSAIVANTGELFF
14,TRBJ2-2,.,TRBV18,.,TGTGCCAGCTCACCACCGACAGTCACCGGGGAGCTGTTTTTT,CASSPPTVTGELFF
12,TRBJ1-1,.,TRBV18,.,TGTGCCAGCTCCCCGGACATGTCTGAAGCTTTCTTT,CASSPDMSEAFF
14,TRBJ2-7,TRBD1,TRBV7-7,few,TGTGCCAGCAGCAAGGACAGGGGCTCCTACGAGCAGTACTTC,CASSKDRGSYEQYF
13,TRBJ1-4,.,TRBV6-1,.,TGTGCCAGCAGGCGAGGGGGTAATGAAAAACTGTTTTTT,CASRRGGNEKLFF
13,TRBJ2-7,.,TRBV11-1,.,TGTGCCAGCAGCTCAAACCTGGGGGGCGAGCAGTACTTC,CASSSNLGGEQYF
15,TRBJ1-4,.,TRBV5-4,.,TGTGCCAGCAGCTTGGCATCGGGTAATAATGAAAAACTGTTTTTT,CASSLASGNNEKLFF
14,TRBJ2-1,.,TRBV7-3,.,TGTGCCAGCAGCCCCCTCAGTAGTATCGGGGAGCAGTTCTTC,CASSPLSSIGEQFF
13,TRBJ1-1,.,TRBV2,few,TGTGCCAGCAGTGCACAGGGGAACACTGAAGCTTTCTTT,CASSAQGNTEAFF
15,TRBJ2-7,TRBD1,TRBV5-6,.,TGTGCCAGCAGCCTAACTGGGACAGGGTACTACGAGCAGTACTTC,CASSLTGTGYYEQYF
13,TRBJ2-7,.,TRBV29-1,.,TGCAGCGTTGAGGTCCGTGGGGCGGCCGAGCAGTACTTC,CSVEVRGAAEQYF
18,TRBJ2-3,TRBD2,TRBV5-4,once,TGTGCCAGCAGCTTGGATACCCTGACTAGCGGGGCTGCAGATACGCAGTATTTT,CASSLDTLTSGAADTQYF
15,TRBJ2-1,TRBD2,TRBV11-1,.,TGTGCCAGCAGCTTAGGCACTAGCGGCTACAATGAGCAGTTCTTC,CASSLGTSGYNEQFF
16,TRBJ1-4,.,TRBV7-9,once,TGTGCCAGCAGCCTTCTTCCCGACAGCCCTAATGAAAAACTGTTTTTT,CASSLLPDSPNEKLFF
18,TRBJ1-6,.,TRBV7-9,.,TGTGCCAGCAGCTTAGATCTCGGGGGAGTATCCTATAATTCACCCCTCCACTTT,CASSLDLGGVSYNSPLHF
15,TRBJ1-4,TRBD1,TRBV2,.,TGTGCCAGCACTGATACGAGAGGGACAGATGAAAAACTGTTTTTT,CASTDTRGTDEKLFF
13,TRBJ1-1,.,TRBV11-3,.,TGTGCCAGCAGCTTGGGCCTGAACACTGAAGCTTTCTTT,CASSLGLNTEAFF
16,TRBJ2-7,TRBD1,TRBV27,.,TGTGCCAGCAGCAAAAGGGGGCCGGGGAGATACTACGAGCAGTACTTC,CASSKRGPGRYYEQYF